The T cell receptor beta chain described here comes from a study of long-term antiretroviral therapy in people with HIV. A v3.0 immunoSEQ assay was performed at survey level. The study targeted roughly 35,000-50,000 T-cell genomes per sample in sequencing. Clones were sequenced by immunoSEQ multiplex PCR, and TCRdb holds only the in-frame ones, with some missing. Of about 22,000 clones in the sample, about four fifths were seen once. Study-level results: Relative to transplant donor controls, diversity remained lower despite increasing after ART.

In regard to this clone: Its antigen remains unknown.

CDR1 and CDR2 (germline): DFQATT, SNEGSKA (reference sequence). Trimming removed 5 bases from V and 4 bases from J, with 9 bases in between. This CDR3 contains 11 residues. Sample: unsorted PBMCs, taken about 6.1 years after starting antiretroviral therapy. V usage is TRBV20-1 and J usage is TRBJ2-7; D may be TRBD1 or TRBD2 (5 bases each). The clonotype comes from a man younger than 45 with HIV. The CDR3 here is CSAGTEYEQYF. The DNA of the CDR3 is TGCAGTGCTGGGACGGAGTACGAGCAGTACTTC.